This TCR beta chain emerged from a study of T-cell memory formation after mild COVID-19. Study-wide findings and caveats: A balance of CD4 and CD8 characterized clones contracting day 15 to 85, whereas later expanders leaned CD4+.

The CDR3 totals 14 residues. Germline loops: CDR1 MNHNY, CDR2 SVGAGI (reference sequence). The V gene lost 7 bases and the J gene lost 6 bases, with 17 bases spanning the gap. MiXCR was run by TCRdb on the 5' RACE reads, yielding one entry per CDR3 protein. The sample holds around 250,000 distinct CDR3 sequences, around 15% seen once. Turning to this clonotype: Antigen unknown.

This chain uses TRBV6-6 with TRBJ2-3; D unclear. The source is a young man who had mild COVID-19 (a few samples of this study predate the infection). Cell type and time point are not known. Sample: PBMCs or a T cell subset sorted from them (not recorded which). The CDR3 DNA reads as TGTGCCAGCAAAATTGTCCAAGCATCCGATACGCAGTATTTT. Translating gives CASKIVQASDTQYF.